The source of this TCR beta chain is a study of cytomegalovirus exposure and HLA in healthy donors. Study-level information: Earlier work reported some 110 million unique TCR beta sequences from 150 million to 200 million T cells. Study-wide points: One variant, a missense change in DCLRE1C, was linked in a later analysis to TCR beta V- and J-gene trimming. Reports indicate that TCR beta sequences accurately predicted the HLA-A and HLA-B alleles of most subjects.

V lost 4 bases and J 2 bases, leaving 12 bases between the germline ends. This CDR3 comprises 14 residues. Germline-derived CDR1 and CDR2 are LNHNV and YYDKDF (reference sequence). The PCR used 60 Vbeta and 13 Jbeta primers. Sequencing was performed with immunoSEQ multiplex PCR; in TCRdb, only in-frame clones are kept and a portion is missing. This table holds 45,000 to 65,000 clones, roughly 72% found once. Remarks on this clone: Antigen: not known.

The chain links TRBV15 to TRBJ2-7; D remains unclear. This TCR was recovered from a woman in her forties or fifties in good health and CMV-seropositive. Sequencing input: PBMCs. In nucleotides, the CDR3 is TGTGCCACCAGCACCCGAGCTCACGCCTACGAGCAGTACTTC. It translates to CATSTRAHAYEQYF.